These T cell receptor beta chains were read from a single sample in a study of naive and memory T cell subsets. A single record per CDR3 protein comes from TCRdb applying MiXCR to the UMI-ligation and nested PCR reads. This table has approximately 140,000 distinct CDR3 sequences, around 15% appearing once. The sequencing input was naive CD4+ T cells from blood. The receptors originated from a human donor in good health. Each CDR3 is given without its conserved first and last residue. Clone size, where shown, is once, few, many, or a class for clones that have expanded.

CDR3 protein: ASSQAGASNTGELF
V gene: TRBV3-1
J gene: TRBJ2-2
clone size: few

CDR3 protein: ASSQGLGETQY
V gene: TRBV14
J gene: TRBJ2-5
clone size: NA

CDR3 protein: SAMVAGGPGYEQY
V gene: TRBV20-1
J gene: TRBJ2-7
clone size: NA

CDR3 protein: ASSAVAILGEQY
V gene: TRBV25-1
J gene: TRBJ2-7
clone size: NA

CDR3 protein: ASSGRGTTPNYGYT
V gene: TRBV19
J gene: TRBJ1-2
clone size: once

CDR3 protein: ASSYDGTGLSTEAF
V gene: TRBV6-6
J gene: TRBJ1-1
clone size: NA

CDR3 protein: ASSTTGTRGWEQY
V gene: TRBV12-3/TRBV12-4
J gene: TRBJ2-7
clone size: few

CDR3 protein: SATSLTGVGDEKLF
V gene: TRBV20-1
J gene: TRBJ1-4
clone size: NA

CDR3 protein: ASSQRGRDTGELF
V gene: TRBV7-9
J gene: TRBJ2-2
clone size: few

CDR3 protein: ASSLSPRETQY
V gene: TRBV5-5
J gene: TRBJ2-5
clone size: few

CDR3 protein: ASSPHPGGTEAF
V gene: TRBV12-3/TRBV12-4
J gene: TRBJ1-1
clone size: NA

CDR3 protein: ASTATPEFYEQY
V gene: TRBV2
J gene: TRBJ2-7
clone size: NA